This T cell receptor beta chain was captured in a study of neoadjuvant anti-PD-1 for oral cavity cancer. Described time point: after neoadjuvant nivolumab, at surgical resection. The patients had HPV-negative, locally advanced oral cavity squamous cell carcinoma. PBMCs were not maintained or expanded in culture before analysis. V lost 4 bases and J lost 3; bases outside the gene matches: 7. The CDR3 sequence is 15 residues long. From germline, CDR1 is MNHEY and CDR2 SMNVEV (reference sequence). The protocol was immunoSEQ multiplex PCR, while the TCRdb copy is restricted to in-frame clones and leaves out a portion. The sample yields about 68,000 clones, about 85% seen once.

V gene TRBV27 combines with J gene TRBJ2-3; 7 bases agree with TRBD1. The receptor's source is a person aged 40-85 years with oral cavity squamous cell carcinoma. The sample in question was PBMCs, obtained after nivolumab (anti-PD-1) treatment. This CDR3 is CASSSRQGRTDTQYF. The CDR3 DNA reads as TGTGCCAGCAGTTCCCGACAGGGTAGGACAGATACGCAGTATTTT.